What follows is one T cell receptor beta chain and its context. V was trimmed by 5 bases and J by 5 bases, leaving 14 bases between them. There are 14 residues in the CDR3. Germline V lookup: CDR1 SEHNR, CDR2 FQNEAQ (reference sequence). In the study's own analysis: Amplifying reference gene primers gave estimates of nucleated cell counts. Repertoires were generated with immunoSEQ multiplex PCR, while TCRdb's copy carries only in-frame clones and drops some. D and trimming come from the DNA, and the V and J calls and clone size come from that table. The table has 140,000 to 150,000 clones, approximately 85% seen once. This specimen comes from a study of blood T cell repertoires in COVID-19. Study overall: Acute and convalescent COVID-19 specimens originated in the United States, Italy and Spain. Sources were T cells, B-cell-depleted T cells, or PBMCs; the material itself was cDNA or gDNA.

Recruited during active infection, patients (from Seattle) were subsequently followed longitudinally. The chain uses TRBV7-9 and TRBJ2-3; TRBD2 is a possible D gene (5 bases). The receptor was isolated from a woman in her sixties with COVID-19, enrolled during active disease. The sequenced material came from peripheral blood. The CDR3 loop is CASSPIGRGDTQYF. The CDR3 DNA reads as TGTGCCAGCAGCCCGATAGGCCGGGGAGATACGCAGTATTTT. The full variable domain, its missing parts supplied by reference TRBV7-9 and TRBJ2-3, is DTGVSQNPRHKITKRGQNVTFRCDPISEHNRLYWYRQTLGQGPEFLTYFQNEAQLEKSRLLSDRFSAERPKGSFSTLEIQRTEQGDSAMYLCASSPIGRGDTQYFGPGTRLTVL.